The clone carrying this TCR beta chain was found a few times. These data belong to a study of cytomegalovirus exposure and HLA in healthy donors. Study as a whole: Unique TCRs from HLA-typed donors, 75 million to 100 million of them, were held in an early data release.

CDR1 and CDR2 (germline): SQVTM, ANQGSEA. CDR3 length: 14 residues. J lost 0 bases, V lost 4 bases, and 3 bases had no gene match. The PCR was carried out with 60 Vbeta primers and 13 Jbeta primers. Using immunoSEQ multiplex PCR, the repertoire was profiled, and TCRdb retains in-frame clones only, with some absent. The table has around 100,000 clones, roughly 85% seen once. The V gene is TRBV29-1, the J gene TRBJ2-3, with 8 bases fitting TRBD1. This TCR came from a woman in her 40s in good health and CMV-seronegative. Source material: PBMCs. CDR3: CSVVRQGSTDTQYF. CDR3 in DNA: TGCAGCGTTGTGAGACAGGGGAGCACAGATACGCAGTATTTT.